Below are 29 T cell receptor beta chains sequenced from a single sample in a study of blood T cells in healthy people across ages (dated by TCRdb to between 2014 and 2017). Libraries were constructed by 5' RACE. TCRdb shows the sequencer as Illumina HiSeq 2500. The second PCR ran for about 6 to 12 cycles and used a J-beta primer mix along with a sample-barcoded 5' primer. TCRdb reprocessed the public reads (quality trimming at Q25 with fastp, clone calling with MiXCR) and kept in-frame beta chains. Merged by CDR3 protein, the rows form single entries marked with the most common genes and DNA. The sample data list approximately 600,000 distinct CDR3 sequences, and approximately 59% of these were observed just once. The top ten constitute around 37% of the sample. The sequenced material came from blood. The receptors come from a man aged 55-75 years in good health.

V is TRBV6-5 and J is TRBJ1-1; D is uncertain. The germline V gene encodes CDR1 MNHEY and CDR2 SVGAGI. V was cut by 2 bases and J by 3 bases, with 10 bases left in between. The length of the CDR3 is 14 residues. The CDR3 nucleotides read TGTGCCAGCAGTTACATGGCAGGTGACACTGAAGCTTTCTTT. Translating it yields CASSYMAGDTEAFF.

CDR3 protein: CSASQGGSNQPQHF. CDR3 DNA sequence: TGCAGCGCATCCCAGGGGGGGAGCAATCAGCCCCAGCATTTT. This chain connects TRBV29-1 to TRBJ1-5, with TRBD1 matching over 7 bases. Germline loops: CDR1 SQVTM, CDR2 ANQGSEA. The CDR3 runs 14 residues. V lost 7 bases, J lost 1 base, and 7 bases stayed unmatched.

This clonotype was detected only a few times. The chain recombines TRBV20-1 with TRBJ2-5; 12 bases fit TRBD2. Trimming at V came to 1 base and at J to 1 base, leaving 4 bases not matched to a gene. CDR1 and CDR2 (germline): DFQATT, SNEGSKA (reference sequence). This CDR3 has 16 amino acids. The CDR3 DNA reads as TGCAGTGCTAGAGGGGCGGGACTAGCGGGCCAAGAGACCCAGTACTTC. Translated: CSARGAGLAGQETQYF.

The chain couples TRBV7-2 to TRBJ2-7; D perhaps matches TRBD2 (6 bases). The CDR3 is made up of 14 amino acids. Trimming took off 1 base at V and 2 bases at J, with 9 bases between the two ends. The germline V gene encodes CDR1 SGHTA and CDR2 FQGNSA. The CDR3 DNA reads as TGTGCCAGCAGCTTAGATACGGGGGCCTACGAGCAGTACTTC. It specifies CASSLDTGAYEQYF.

The table lists this clonotype with a count of one. The junction departs from germline at one end; a sequencing error may be responsible. The rearrangement joins TRBV2 to TRBJ2-5; D possibly matches TRBD1 or TRBD2 (6 bases each). The germline CDR1 and CDR2 sequences are SNHLY and FYNNEI. The CDR3 totals 13 residues. The CDR3 region has the DNA TGTGCCAGCGAGGGGGACTTCCAAGAGATCCAGTACTTC. The encoded protein is CASEGDFQEIQYF.

This clonotype was detected only a few times. The chain combines TRBV12-3 or TRBV12-4 with TRBJ2-5; D uncertain. The V and J ends lost 2 bases and 4 bases respectively, with 5 bases between them. The CDR3 is made up of 12 amino acids. The CDR3 is CASSLKAETQYF. The CDR3 region has the DNA TGTGCCAGCAGTTTAAAGGCAGAGACCCAGTACTTC.

The CDR3: CASNTGARAYEQYF. CDR3 in DNA: TGTGCCAGCAACACAGGGGCAAGAGCCTACGAGCAGTACTTC. The chain couples TRBV28 to TRBJ2-7; 7 bases fit TRBD1. The CDR3 sequence is 14 residues long. From germline, CDR1 is MDHEN and CDR2 SYDVKM. The V segment lost 7 bases and the J segment 2 bases; nucleotides outside the gene matches: 8.

The chain employs TRBV3-1 and TRBJ2-6; D unresolved. Trimming removed 7 bases at V and 4 bases at J, with 14 bases between. Germline CDR1 reads LGHDT; CDR2 reads YNNKEL (reference sequence). There are 15 residues in the CDR3. This chain's CDR3 is CASTPKASGANVLTF. CDR3 in DNA: TGTGCCAGCACCCCGAAAGCCTCCGGGGCCAACGTCCTGACTTTC.

The rearrangement uses TRBV3-1 and TRBJ1-1; the match to TRBD1 covers 10 bases. CDR3 size: 15 residues. V was clipped by 8 bases and J by 4 bases; unmatched bases: 10. Germline V gene data show CDR1 as LGHDT and CDR2 as YNNKEL (reference sequence). CDR3 coding DNA: TGTGCCAGCCGATTACGGACAGGGGGGGGCACTGAAGCTTTCTTT. Protein sequence: CASRLRTGGGTEAFF. Filled out from reference TRBV3-1 and TRBJ1-1, the complete variable domain reads DTAVSQTPKYLVTQMGNDKSIKCEQNLGHDTMYWYKQDSKKFLKIMFSYNNKELIINETVPNRFSPKSPDKAHLNLHINSLELGDSAVYFCASRLRTGGGTEAFFGQGTRLTVV.

The chain links TRBV20-1 to TRBJ2-3, with unresolved D. From germline, CDR1 is DFQATT and CDR2 SNEGSKA (reference sequence). The length of the CDR3 is 14 residues. Trimming took 5 bases from V and 4 from J, leaving 16 bases between them. The CDR3 loop reads CSAVPAAGADTQYF. CDR3 sequence (DNA): TGCAGTGCTGTCCCAGCAGCTGGAGCAGATACGCAGTATTTT.

This clonotype was seen a handful of times. The gene calls are TRBV5-1 and TRBJ2-5; 7 nucleotides match TRBD1. Germline V lookup: CDR1 SGHRS, CDR2 YFSETQ. The J segment lost 2 bases and the V segment lost 1 base, leaving 5 bases of the junction unmatched. This CDR3 spans 15 amino acids. The CDR3 loop is CASSLFDREQETQYF. CDR3 in DNA: TGCGCCAGCAGCTTGTTCGACAGGGAGCAAGAGACCCAGTACTTC.

Points on this clonotype: One end of the junction varies from germline; a read error may be responsible. This chain uses TRBV7-6 with TRBJ1-6; no firm D call. The germline CDR1 and CDR2 sequences are SGHVS and FNYEAQ. The CDR3 totals 13 residues. The CDR3 coding sequence is TGTGCCGGCAGCTTAGTATTTAATTCACCCCTCCACTTT. Its protein is CAGSLVFNSPLHF.

This chain uses TRBV21-1 with TRBJ2-3. TRBV21-1 has pseudogene status. The CDR3 has 13 residues. CDR3 loop: CASSKTRADTQYF. DNA for the CDR3: TGTGCCAGCAGCAAGACACGTGCGGATACGCAGTATTTT.

This clonotype has more than one count but fewer than ten. The chain recombines TRBV3-1 with TRBJ2-7; the D is unclear. V was shortened by 4 bases and J by 6 bases, with 13 bases between the two germline ends. This CDR3 has 13 residues. Germline values: CDR1 LGHDT, CDR2 YNNKEL (reference sequence). CDR3 in amino acids: CASSRADALEQYF. The CDR3 DNA reads TGTGCCAGCAGCCGGGCGGACGCCCTCGAGCAGTACTTC.

The rearrangement uses TRBV20-1 and TRBJ2-5, with TRBD2 identical over 9 bases. The CDR3 covers 16 residues. Unmatched junction bases numbered 12, after V lost 3 bases and J lost 4 bases. Germline V lookup: CDR1 DFQATT, CDR2 SNEGSKA (reference sequence). The CDR3 protein is CSASGRTSDFPETQYF. The CDR3 coding sequence is TGCAGTGCTAGCGGCCGGACTAGCGATTTTCCAGAGACCCAGTACTTC.

The chain links TRBV5-1 to TRBJ2-1; TRBD1 agrees at 10 bases. Trimming removed 4 bases from V and 5 bases from J; junction bases left unmatched: 12. This CDR3 has 17 amino acids. CDR1 and CDR2 (germline): SGHRS, YFSETQ. CDR3 sequence: CASSEGPGQGKDNEQFF. CDR3 sequence (DNA): TGCGCCAGCAGCGAAGGACCGGGACAGGGGAAAGACAATGAGCAGTTCTTC.

CDR3 sequence (DNA): TGTGCCAGCAGTTTATCAGCCCTTACGGACGAGCAGTACTTC. Translated, it gives CASSLSALTDEQYF. The chain is built from TRBV27 and TRBJ2-5; D call uncertain. The J call may not be correct, given that the DNA end is closer to TRBJ2-7. The germline V gene encodes CDR1 MNHEY and CDR2 SMNVEV (reference sequence). CDR3 length equals 14 residues.

The chain is built from TRBV7-2 and TRBJ2-2, with D perhaps TRBD1 (6 bases). Between the trimmed V and J ends, which lost 1 base and 4 bases, there was a span of 10 bases. CDR1 and CDR2 (germline): SGHTA, FQGNSA. This CDR3 is built from 15 residues. The CDR3 DNA is TGTGCCAGCAGCTTAGTGGGGGCGGGCACCGGGGAGCTGTTTTTT. The encoded protein is CASSLVGAGTGELFF.

V usage is TRBV25-1 and J usage is TRBJ2-2; D possibly corresponds to TRBD1 (5 bases). V lost 3 bases and J 1 base, leaving 12 bases between the germline ends. The germline V gene has CDR1 MGHDK and CDR2 SYGVNS. There are 16 residues in the CDR3. DNA for the CDR3: TGTGCCAGCAGTGATCAGGGAACTTGGAACACCGGGGAGCTGTTTTTT. Its translation is CASSDQGTWNTGELFF.

This chain links TRBV11-2 with TRBJ2-5; 9 bases map to TRBD2. CDR3 size: 15 residues. The V and J ends lost 0 bases and 3 bases, in that order; junction bases with no gene match: 2. Germline CDR1 and CDR2: SGHAT and FQNNGV. The CDR3 is CASSLDGLAKETQYF. The CDR3 DNA is TGTGCCAGCAGCTTAGACGGACTAGCGAAAGAGACCCAGTACTTC.

This rearrangement joins TRBV6-2 or TRBV6-3 to TRBJ2-1, with 9 bases aligning to TRBD2. CDR3 length: 13 amino acids. Trimming removed 7 bases from V and 14 bases from J; junction bases left unmatched: 12. CDR1 and CDR2 (germline): MNHEY, SVGEGT. The CDR3 sequence is CASTASGAHWEFF. In DNA, the CDR3 is TGTGCCAGCACGGCTAGCGGGGCGCACTGGGAGTTCTTC.

This chain links TRBV24-1 with TRBJ2-1; 10 nucleotides align to TRBD2. This CDR3 is built from 16 residues. In germline, CDR1 is KGHDR, CDR2 SFDVKD. With 3 bases clipped from V and 7 bases from J, the junction kept 8 bases outside the gene matches. The CDR3 loop is CATSDASSGGQNEQFF. The CDR3 DNA follows: TGTGCCACCAGTGATGCCTCTAGCGGGGGCCAGAATGAGCAGTTCTTC.

This chain joins TRBV6-1 and TRBJ2-1; D possibly corresponds to TRBD2 (6 bases). The germline V and J ends were trimmed by 3 bases and 3 bases, with 9 bases remaining between them. The CDR3 totals 14 residues. Germline CDR1 and CDR2: MNHNS and SASEGT. The CDR3 DNA reads as TGTGCCAGCAGTGAGGGGCGGGACTACAATGAGCAGTTCTTC. Residues: CASSEGRDYNEQFF.

V usage is TRBV25-1 and J usage is TRBJ2-1; a weak D match, TRBD2 (6 bases). The CDR3 is made up of 12 amino acids. V lost 3 bases, J lost 12 bases, and 12 bases lay in between. Germline CDR1 MGHDK, CDR2 SYGVNS. CDR3 protein: CASSEGTRGQFF. DNA of the CDR3: TGTGCCAGCAGTGAGGGGACTCGTGGGCAGTTCTTC.

The chain couples TRBV9 to TRBJ2-4; 11 bases line up with TRBD2. J lost 1 base, V lost 3 bases, and 3 bases had no gene match. The germline V gene encodes CDR1 SGDLS and CDR2 YYNGEE. The CDR3 spans 16 residues. This chain's CDR3 is CASSASSGGAKNIQYF. The CDR3 DNA reads as TGTGCCAGCAGCGCATCTAGCGGGGGGGCCAAAAACATTCAGTACTTC. Combining the CDR3 with reference TRBV9 and TRBJ2-4 gives the whole variable domain DSGVTQTPKHLITATGQRVTLRCSPRSGDLSVYWYQQSLDQGLQFLIQYYNGEERAKGNILERFSAQQFPDLHSELNLSSLELGDSALYFCASSASSGGAKNIQYFGAGTRLSVL.

The V call is TRBV14, the J call TRBJ1-5; no definite D call. This CDR3 spans 13 amino acids. CDR1 is SGHDN and CDR2 is FVKESK in the germline V gene. The V and J ends lost 0 bases and 5 bases respectively, with 5 bases between them. For the CDR3, the DNA is TGTGCCAGCAGCCAAGAAACCGATCAGCCCCAGCATTTT. Its translation is CASSQETDQPQHF.

This chain links TRBV6-4 with TRBJ1-1, with TRBD1 matching 8 bases. The CDR3 extends over 15 amino acids. Looked up from germline, CDR1 is MRHNA and CDR2 is SNTAGT. Unmatched junction bases numbered 5, after V lost 3 bases and J lost 2 bases. The CDR3 loop reads CASSEHSGGNTEAFF. CDR3 in DNA: TGTGCCAGCAGTGAACATTCAGGGGGCAACACTGAAGCTTTCTTT.

This rearrangement joins TRBV14 to TRBJ2-1; 12 bases align to TRBD1. After removal of 6 bases from V and 8 bases from J, the junction contained 2 bases not matched to a gene. The CDR3 is 13 amino acids. Germline V lookup: CDR1 SGHDN, CDR2 FVKESK. CDR3 amino acids: CASSRDRGHEQFF. The CDR3, as DNA: TGTGCCAGCAGTCGGGACAGGGGGCATGAGCAGTTCTTC.

In DNA form, the CDR3 reads TGCAGCGTAGGGGACTACAATGAGCAGTTCTTC. Translation gives CSVGDYNEQFF. The V gene is TRBV29-1, the J gene TRBJ2-1; tentative D call: TRBD1 (5 bases). The germline CDR1 and CDR2 sequences are SQVTM and ANQGSEA. V dropped 6 bases and J dropped 3 bases, with 6 bases sitting between them. The CDR3 extends over 11 amino acids.